Given below is one T cell receptor (beta chain) in context. Its antigen is currently unknown. This record comes from a study of PD-L1 blockade in urothelial cancer. The wider study: The year 2014 saw patients start atezolizumab, 1,200 mg intravenously every 3 weeks.

Whole-study results and caveats: Expansion of tumor-associated blood clones at 3 weeks was greater in durable-benefit patients.

Synthetic templates analogous to TCR were spiked into all PCRs individually. The table came from immunoSEQ multiplex PCR; TCRdb's copy has only in-frame clones and leaves some out. The sample contains around 130,000 clones, roughly 83% of which appear only once. As for time point: pretreatment peripheral blood. Trimming at V came to 6 bases and at J to 6 bases, leaving 3 bases not matched to a gene. Per germline, CDR1 MNHNS and CDR2 SASEGT. This CDR3 has 14 amino acids. The sequence was collected from a man aged 45-60 years with urothelial cancer. This chain links TRBV6-1 with TRBJ2-1, with TRBD2 matching 12 bases. Sequencing was performed on PBMCs, taken around atezolizumab (anti-PD-L1) treatment. The CDR3 DNA reads as TGTGCCAGCAGCCGGACTAGCGGGGCCAATGAGCAGTTCTTC. Protein sequence: CASSRTSGANEQFF.